Listed below are T cell receptor beta chains from one sample, sequenced in a study of CD8 T cells in ankylosing spondylitis. TCRdb re-called the 5' RACE reads with MiXCR, one entry per CDR3 protein. The sample contains 270,000 or so distinct CDR3 sequences, approximately 20% of which appear only once. Sequenced: blood, either unsorted or a sorted T cell fraction (not recorded which). Receptors originate from a male donor with ankylosing spondylitis or in good health (not recorded which). The CDR3 runs from the conserved cysteine through the conserved F or W. D genes are given only for firm matches. Rows may omit the clone size; those that give it use once, few, many or a size class.

d_gene: .
abundance: .
v_gene: TRBV11-1
j_gene: TRBJ1-1
CDR3nt: TGTGCCAGCAGCTCAACCCCGTGGGGGAACACTGAAGCTTTCTTT
CDR3aa: CASSSTPWGNTEAFF

d_gene: .
abundance: .
v_gene: TRBV6-1
j_gene: TRBJ2-1
CDR3nt: TGTGCCAGCAGTCCCTGGCAGGGGCACAATGAGCAGTTCTTC
CDR3aa: CASSPWQGHNEQFF

d_gene: .
abundance: few
v_gene: TRBV29-1
j_gene: TRBJ2-7
CDR3nt: TGCAGCGTACACAGCGAGACCCTCTACGAGCAGTACTTC
CDR3aa: CSVHSETLYEQYF

d_gene: .
abundance: many
v_gene: TRBV29-1
j_gene: TRBJ2-3
CDR3nt: TGCAGCGCCGTAAGTGTAGATACGCAGTATTTT
CDR3aa: CSAVSVDTQYF

d_gene: TRBD1
abundance: .
v_gene: TRBV28
j_gene: TRBJ2-7
CDR3nt: TGTGCCAGCAGCAAGGGACAGAGGTCCTACGAGCAGTACTTC
CDR3aa: CASSKGQRSYEQYF

d_gene: .
abundance: .
v_gene: TRBV7-8
j_gene: TRBJ2-4
CDR3nt: TGTGCCAGCAGCAACGGTGATCACCCGACGGGTCCCAAAAACATTCAGTACTTC
CDR3aa: CASSNGDHPTGPKNIQYF

d_gene: TRBD1
abundance: .
v_gene: TRBV5-4
j_gene: TRBJ2-1
CDR3nt: TGTGCCAGCAGCTACGGGACAGGCTTCAATGAGCAGTTCTTC
CDR3aa: CASSYGTGFNEQFF

d_gene: .
abundance: .
v_gene: TRBV4-1
j_gene: TRBJ2-2
CDR3nt: TGCGCCAGCAGCCCCCCAGAGAGAGGGTACACCGGGGAGCTGTTTTTT
CDR3aa: CASSPPERGYTGELFF

d_gene: .
abundance: .
v_gene: TRBV9
j_gene: TRBJ1-2
CDR3nt: TGTGCCAGTACGGGAGTGGCGAACTATGGCTACACCTTC
CDR3aa: CASTGVANYGYTF

d_gene: .
abundance: .
v_gene: TRBV5-5
j_gene: TRBJ2-7
CDR3nt: TGTGCCAGCAGCAACGGGACAACATCCTACGAGCAGTACTTC
CDR3aa: CASSNGTTSYEQYF

d_gene: TRBD2
abundance: .
v_gene: TRBV12-3/TRBV12-4
j_gene: TRBJ2-1
CDR3nt: TGTGCCAGCAGCCCGGGACTAGCGGGATTCTCGGGGAATGAGCAGTTCTTC
CDR3aa: CASSPGLAGFSGNEQFF

d_gene: .
abundance: .
v_gene: TRBV29-1
j_gene: TRBJ2-7
CDR3nt: TGCAGCGCTCATAAACTAGGAACCTACGAGCAGTACTTC
CDR3aa: CSAHKLGTYEQYF

d_gene: .
abundance: .
v_gene: TRBV11-2
j_gene: TRBJ2-7
CDR3nt: TGTGCCAGCAGCCCGGGGGTTAATGGGAGGAACGAGCAGTACTTC
CDR3aa: CASSPGVNGRNEQYF

d_gene: TRBD2
abundance: many
v_gene: TRBV18
j_gene: TRBJ2-1
CDR3nt: TGTGCCAGCTCACCTGGACTAGGCAATGAGCAGTTCTTC
CDR3aa: CASSPGLGNEQFF

d_gene: .
abundance: .
v_gene: TRBV19
j_gene: TRBJ2-2
CDR3nt: TGTGCCAGTAGGGACTCCCCGGGCGGGGAGCTGTTTTTT
CDR3aa: CASRDSPGGELFF

d_gene: .
abundance: .
v_gene: TRBV21-1
j_gene: TRBJ2-7
CDR3nt: TGTGCCAGCAGCAAAGCCCCCCTGGTCTCCTACGAGCAGTACTTC
CDR3aa: CASSKAPLVSYEQYF

d_gene: TRBD2
abundance: .
v_gene: TRBV7-2
j_gene: TRBJ2-7
CDR3nt: TGTGCCAGCAGCTCCGGACTAGCGGGAGAATCCCCCTACGAGCAGTACTTC
CDR3aa: CASSSGLAGESPYEQYF

d_gene: TRBD1
abundance: .
v_gene: TRBV29-1
j_gene: TRBJ2-2
CDR3nt: TGCAGCGTTCTAAAGGGGGCAGGGACCGGGGAGCTGTTTTTT
CDR3aa: CSVLKGAGTGELFF

d_gene: .
abundance: once
v_gene: TRBV7-6
j_gene: TRBJ2-1
CDR3nt: TGTGCCAGCAGCTTAGCGCCACTTGGTGAGCAGTTCTTC
CDR3aa: CASSLAPLGEQFF

d_gene: .
abundance: .
v_gene: TRBV7-9
j_gene: TRBJ2-1
CDR3nt: TGTGCCAGCAGCGACCCGTGGGGGGATGAGCAGTTCTTC
CDR3aa: CASSDPWGDEQFF

d_gene: .
abundance: .
v_gene: TRBV7-9
j_gene: TRBJ2-7
CDR3nt: TGTGCCAGCAGCCCCCGGGACACGGAACGGGTGGAGCAGTACTTC
CDR3aa: CASSPRDTERVEQYF

d_gene: .
abundance: .
v_gene: TRBV12-3/TRBV12-4
j_gene: TRBJ2-7
CDR3nt: TGTGCCAGCAGCAACCGGGACTTTTTCTACGAGCAGTACTTC
CDR3aa: CASSNRDFFYEQYF

d_gene: TRBD2
abundance: .
v_gene: TRBV7-8
j_gene: TRBJ2-1
CDR3nt: TGTGCCAGCAGCGTAGGACTAGCGGGAGTGGTTGAGCAGTTCTTC
CDR3aa: CASSVGLAGVVEQFF